Listed below are T cell receptor beta chains from one sample, sequenced in a study of molecular identifiers for immune sequencing clone quantification. In TCRdb, the PCR reads were re-called with MiXCR into one record per CDR3 protein. The table includes some 650,000 distinct CDR3 sequences, approximately 20% detected once. Sequencing was done on a sample of naive CD8+ T cells from blood, with Jurkat cell RNA spiked in. These receptors were taken from a human donor in good health. Some libraries in this study had Jurkat cell RNA spiked in. The CDR3 runs from the conserved cysteine through the conserved F or W. Each record gives: clone size, CDR3 length, D gene, J gene, V gene, CDR3 protein, CDR3 DNA. A D gene is named only where the DNA matches it firmly. Size is stated for part of the rows, as once, few or many counts, or as a class when the clone is expanded.

>NA|13|NA|TRBJ2-3|TRBV6-2/TRBV6-3
CASSWYSTDTQYF
TGTGCCAGCAGTTGGTACAGCACAGATACGCAGTATTTT
>NA|12|NA|TRBJ2-5|TRBV7-9
CASGRDWETQYF
TGTGCCAGCGGCCGGGACTGGGAGACCCAGTACTTC
>NA|12|NA|TRBJ2-1|TRBV7-9
CALVFTYNDQFF
TGTGCCCTGGTATTTACTTACAATGATCAGTTCTTC
>NA|13|NA|TRBJ1-2|TRBV29-1
CSVLDGGSYGYTF
TGCAGCGTCCTAGACGGGGGGAGCTATGGCTACACCTTC
>many|17|TRBD1|TRBJ2-7|TRBV28
CASSSPVGQGGTYEQYF
TGTGCCAGCAGTTCACCGGTAGGACAGGGGGGGACCTACGAGCAGTACTTC
>many|14|NA|TRBJ1-1|TRBV12-3/TRBV12-4
CASSSTQVNTEAFF
TGTGCCAGCAGTTCCACACAGGTGAACACTGAAGCTTTCTTT
>few|15|TRBD2|TRBJ2-1|TRBV12-3/TRBV12-4
CASSPTSGHYNEQFF
TGTGCCAGCAGTCCCACTAGCGGACACTACAATGAGCAGTTCTTC
>many|15|NA|TRBJ2-7|TRBV6-6
CASSYSAEGYNEQYF
TGTGCCAGCAGTTACTCAGCGGAGGGGTACAACGAGCAGTACTTC
>many|11|NA|TRBJ1-1|TRBV29-1
CSVEEGGEAFF
TGCAGCGTTGAAGAAGGCGGTGAAGCTTTCTTT
>few|15|NA|TRBJ1-3|TRBV4-3
CASSQDLGGGNTIYF
TGCGCCAGCAGCCAAGATTTGGGGGGGGGAAACACCATATATTTT
>NA|15|TRBD1|TRBJ2-7|TRBV6-4
CASRLRGRGYHEQYF
TGTGCCAGCAGACTAAGGGGGCGCGGCTACCACGAGCAGTACTTC
>NA|15|NA|TRBJ1-5|TRBV5-6
CASSLGRFGNQPQHF
TGTGCCAGCAGCTTGGGGAGATTCGGCAATCAGCCCCAGCATTTT
>NA|14|NA|TRBJ1-4|TRBV3-1
CASSTRENAEKLFF
TGTGCCAGCAGCACCCGGGAGAACGCTGAAAAACTGTTTTTT
>many|13|NA|TRBJ1-2|TRBV7-9
CASSLLSVYGYTF
TGTGCCAGCAGCTTATTGTCCGTTTATGGCTACACCTTC
>NA|17|TRBD1|TRBJ1-6|TRBV4-1
CASSPSPGDRGHSPLRF
TGCGCCAGCAGCCCATCGCCGGGGGACAGGGGGCATTCACCCCTCCGCTTT
>many|13|NA|TRBJ2-3|TRBV30
CAWGDLSTDTQYF
TGTGCCTGGGGGGACCTTAGCACAGATACGCAGTATTTT
>many|16|NA|TRBJ1-5|TRBV2
CASSEAEDHDGQPQHF
TGTGCCAGCAGTGAAGCCGAGGACCACGATGGTCAGCCCCAGCATTTT
>once|15|NA|TRBJ2-5|TRBV7-6
CASSLAPGTQETQYF
TGTGCCAGCAGCTTAGCCCCGGGAACCCAAGAGACCCAGTACTTC
>many|14|NA|TRBJ1-1|TRBV5-6
CASSSFGMEDLAFF
TGTGCCAGCAGCTCTTTCGGGATGGAGGACCTGGCTTTCTTT
>many|18|NA|TRBJ2-6|TRBV19
CASSIGFRAATGANVLTF
TGTGCCAGTAGTATAGGCTTCAGGGCGGCAACTGGGGCCAACGTCCTGACTTTC
>NA|14|TRBD1|TRBJ2-7|TRBV7-9
CASSRRDRYNEQYF
TGTGCCAGCAGCAGGCGGGACAGGTACAACGAGCAGTACTTC
>NA|14|NA|TRBJ2-7|TRBV6-6
CASSPGTNPYGQYF
TGTGCCAGCAGCCCTGGAACTAACCCCTACGGGCAGTACTTC
>NA|18|NA|TRBJ2-3|TRBV10-3
CAISEFSTGGTSTDTQYF
TGTGCCATCAGTGAATTCTCGACCGGAGGTACTAGCACAGATACGCAGTATTTT
>many|15|NA|TRBJ1-1|TRBV4-1
CASSQRVGSGTEAFF
TGCGCCAGCAGCCAAAGGGTTGGGTCGGGTACTGAAGCTTTCTTT
>many|14|TRBD1|TRBJ1-1|TRBV28
CASSSGTGSTEAFF
TGTGCCAGCAGTTCTGGGACAGGGTCCACTGAAGCTTTCTTT
>many|15|NA|TRBJ2-3|TRBV9
CASSWVGGGTDTQYF
TGTGCCAGCTCGTGGGTCGGGGGCGGGACAGATACGCAGTATTTT
>many|18|NA|TRBJ2-1|TRBV7-9
CASSLRFAGSGGHNEQFF
TGTGCCAGCAGCTTAAGGTTTGCAGGGTCTGGGGGTCACAATGAGCAGTTCTTC
>NA|15|NA|TRBJ1-5|TRBV12-3/TRBV12-4
CASSLWVSGNQPQHF
TGTGCCAGCAGCCTGTGGGTATCGGGCAATCAGCCCCAGCATTTT
>many|14|NA|TRBJ1-2|TRBV25-1
CASSELGVAYGYTF
TGTGCCAGCAGTGAATTAGGGGTAGCCTATGGCTACACCTTC
>many|17|NA|TRBJ2-3|TRBV7-9
CASTESLIGVGTDTQYF
TGTGCCAGCACGGAAAGTTTAATTGGGGTTGGAACAGATACGCAGTATTTT
>many|14|NA|TRBJ1-2|TRBV24-1
CATSDSADSYGYTF
TGTGCCACCAGTGATTCAGCGGATAGCTATGGCTACACCTTC
>NA|16|NA|TRBJ1-2|TRBV5-1
CARSLASGQTNYGYTF
TGCGCCCGCAGCTTGGCCTCTGGACAAACTAACTATGGCTACACCTTC
>many|16|TRBD2|TRBJ2-7|TRBV7-2
CASSYWTSGGTYEQYF
TGTGCCAGCAGCTACTGGACTAGCGGGGGAACCTACGAGCAGTACTTC
>few|16|TRBD1|TRBJ1-5|TRBV6-1
CASSHPTGGWDQPQHF
TGTGCCAGCAGCCACCCAACAGGGGGATGGGATCAGCCCCAGCATTTT
>NA|15|NA|TRBJ1-1|TRBV9
CASSVGGKLNTEAFF
TGTGCCAGCAGCGTAGGGGGGAAGCTGAACACTGAAGCTTTCTTT
>few|15|TRBD1|TRBJ2-7|TRBV2
CASSDGDSLSYEQYF
TGTGCCAGCAGTGATGGGGACAGCCTCTCCTACGAGCAGTACTTC
>many|15|NA|TRBJ2-3|TRBV2
CASSERPGATDTQYF
TGTGCCAGCAGTGAACGTCCGGGAGCCACAGATACGCAGTATTTT
>many|13|TRBD1|TRBJ2-1|TRBV6-5
CASSPDRGDEQFF
TGTGCCAGCAGCCCGGACAGGGGTGATGAGCAGTTCTTC
>many|13|TRBD1|TRBJ2-7|TRBV27
CASSLQGAHEQYF
TGTGCCAGCAGCTTACAGGGGGCCCACGAGCAGTACTTC
>many|13|TRBD2|TRBJ2-7|TRBV28
CASGEGRVFEQYF
TGTGCCAGCGGGGAGGGCAGGGTGTTCGAGCAGTACTTC